The 11 T cell receptor beta chains below were found in one sample sequenced in a study of OX40 agonist ivuxolimab in advanced cancers. The assay was immunoSEQ multiplex PCR, and TCRdb's table has in-frame clones only and misses some. The table records 65,000 to 80,000 clones, more than 70% of them present only once. This sample comprised CD4+ or CD8+ T cells sorted from blood, obtained in a trial of the OX40 agonist ivuxolimab. The receptors were sampled from an adult with an advanced solid tumor such as melanoma, head and neck, liver or kidney cancer.

This chain links TRBV9 with TRBJ1-4; D is unclear. V was shortened by 3 bases and J by 0 bases, with 9 bases between the two germline ends. This CDR3 is 15 amino acids long. Germline-derived CDR1 and CDR2 are SGDLS and YYNGEE. For the CDR3, the DNA is TGTGCCAGCAGCGCAACTCGTTCAACTAATGAAAAACTGTTTTTT. This translates into CASSATRSTNEKLFF.

The chain carries TRBV6-6 and TRBJ2-7; no clear D. Germline V CDR1 and CDR2: MNHNY, SVGAGI (reference sequence). This CDR3 has 12 residues. V was pared by 7 bases and J by 2 bases, with 9 bases between. The CDR3 region has the DNA TGTGCCAGCAAATCTGGAGCCTACGAGCAGTACTTC. Translation: CASKSGAYEQYF.

The chain couples TRBV6-5 to TRBJ2-7, with 8 nucleotides matching TRBD2. This CDR3 contains 15 residues. The germline CDR1 and CDR2 sequences are MNHEY and SVGAGI. V lost 5 bases and J lost 3; bases outside the gene matches: 9. CDR3 sequence: CASSPRGGLIYEQYF. CDR3 nucleotide sequence: TGTGCCAGCAGTCCTCGGGGGGGACTGATCTACGAGCAGTACTTC.

The J gene is TRBJ2-5, the V gene TRBV7-8, with TRBD2 matching over 10 bases. Unmatched junction bases numbered 1, after V lost 5 bases and J lost 1 base. Germline CDR1 reads SGHVS; CDR2 reads FQNEAQ. The CDR3 extends over 14 amino acids. CDR3 bases: TGTGCCAGCAGCCGGACTAGCGGCCAAGAGACCCAGTACTTC. Amino acids: CASSRTSGQETQYF.

This chain links TRBV18 with TRBJ1-1; a weak D match, TRBD1 (5 bases). Germline lookup yields CDR1 KGHSH and CDR2 LQKENI. V was clipped by 5 bases and J by 6 bases, with 10 bases between them. This CDR3 region has 12 residues. The DNA for the CDR3 is TGTGCCAGCTCAGAAAGGGGCTCTGAAGCTTTCTTT. As protein: CASSERGSEAFF.

This rearrangement joins TRBV7-9 to TRBJ1-4, with 7 bases matching TRBD1. This CDR3 is 14 amino acids long. Looked up from germline, CDR1 is SEHNR and CDR2 is FQNEAQ (reference sequence). The trim removed 6 bases at V and 4 bases at J, leaving 5 bases unmatched. CDR3 sequence: CASSEQGFNEKLFF. In DNA, the CDR3 is TGTGCCAGCAGTGAACAGGGGTTTAATGAAAAACTGTTTTTT.

The chain couples TRBV10-3 to TRBJ2-2; D is possibly TRBD1 or TRBD2 (5 bases each). Germline CDR1 ENHRY, CDR2 SYGVKD. V was clipped by 6 bases and J by 8 bases, with 25 bases between them. The length of the CDR3 is 17 residues. In DNA form, the CDR3 reads TGTGCCATCAGCGACCGGGCCGCATTACGAGGGGAAGGGGAGCTGTTTTTT. Protein: CAISDRAALRGEGELFF.

This chain connects TRBV30 to TRBJ2-3, with 8 bases matching TRBD2. The germline V gene encodes CDR1 GTSNPN and CDR2 SVGIG (reference sequence). J lost 2 bases, V lost 5 bases, and 6 bases had no gene match. CDR3 length: 14 residues. The CDR3: CAWGTGGSTDTQYF. The CDR3 DNA reads TGTGCCTGGGGGACGGGGGGGTCCACAGATACGCAGTATTTT.

In its sample, this clone was seen once. The chain carries TRBV7-3 and TRBJ2-3; 9 bases align to TRBD2. J was trimmed by 4 bases and V by 5 bases; bases with no gene match: 10. Germline-derived CDR1 and CDR2 are SGHTA and FQGTGA. CDR3 length: 16 residues. CDR3 nucleotides: TGTGCCAGCAGCCCCTCCGGGACTAGCATCCCAGATACGCAGTATTTT. Translated: CASSPSGTSIPDTQYF.

This clone was recorded at least ten times. The chain has TRBV14 and TRBJ1-2; maybe TRBD1 (6 bases). V was trimmed by 4 bases and J by 4 bases, leaving 19 bases between them. In germline, CDR1 is SGHDN, CDR2 FVKESK. CDR3 length: 16 residues. The CDR3 reads CASSPMDSARSYGYTF. The CDR3 region has the DNA TGTGCCAGCAGCCCTATGGACAGCGCTCGGAGCTATGGCTACACCTTC.

This clone appeared a few times. V is TRBV28 and J is TRBJ1-4; possibly TRBD1 for D (5 bases). This CDR3 has 20 amino acids. The V end lost 3 bases, the J end lost 10 bases, and 33 bases lay between the germline ends. Germline CDR1 is MDHEN and CDR2 is SYDVKM. For the CDR3, the DNA is TGTGCCAGCAGTTTCCTCCCCTTACGGCAGGGAAACGCCCGGGAGGGAAAACTGTTTTTT. As protein: CASSFLPLRQGNAREGKLFF. Filled out from reference TRBV28 and TRBJ1-4, the complete variable domain reads DVKVTQSSRYLVKRTGEKVFLECVQDMDHENMFWYRQDPGLGLRLIYFSYDVKMKEKGDIPEGYSVSREKKERFSLILESASTNQTSMYLCASSFLPLRQGNAREGKLFFGSGTQLSVL.